The 13 T cell receptor beta chains listed next were all sequenced from one sample in a study of CD8 T cells in ankylosing spondylitis. TCRdb called the 5' RACE reads again in MiXCR, with one record for every CDR3 protein. Found here are roughly 130,000 distinct CDR3 sequences, roughly an eighth of them singletons; the top ten hold under 3%. Specimen: blood, either unsorted or a sorted T cell fraction (not recorded which). These receptors all come from a female donor with ankylosing spondylitis or in good health (not recorded which).

The chain recombines TRBV20-1 with TRBJ2-7; D is perhaps TRBD1 or TRBD2 (6 bases each). Trimming cost V 4 bases and J 6 bases, with 16 bases left between them. There are 13 residues in the CDR3. The V gene's germline CDR1 is DFQATT and CDR2 SNEGSKA (reference sequence). Here the CDR3 reads CSATKPGEVEQYF. CDR3 nucleotide sequence: TGCAGTGCTACGAAGCCAGGGGAGGTCGAGCAGTACTTC.

This clonotype was seen more than once but under ten times. The chain carries TRBV6-1 and TRBJ2-1; 8 bases map to TRBD2. V was clipped by 7 bases and J by 6 bases; unmatched bases: 8. The V gene's germline CDR1 is MNHNS and CDR2 SASEGT. The CDR3 is made up of 14 amino acids. CDR3 DNA sequence: TGTGCCAGCAATGGGCGGGAGGCAACCAATGAGCAGTTCTTC. This codes for CASNGREATNEQFF.

This clonotype has only a few counts. The V gene is TRBV5-1, the J gene TRBJ1-2, with 10 bases fitting TRBD1. V lost 3 bases, J lost 6 bases, and 8 bases stayed unmatched. Per germline, CDR1 SGHRS and CDR2 YFSETQ. The CDR3 consists of 15 residues. The CDR3 loop is CASSSRQGAGDGYTF. The CDR3 nucleotides read TGCGCCAGCAGCTCGAGACAGGGGGCAGGAGATGGCTACACCTTC.

This clonotype has only a few counts. This rearrangement joins TRBV27 to TRBJ2-7, with D possibly TRBD2 on 5 matching bases. V was shortened by 8 bases and J by 5 bases, with 10 bases between the two germline ends. The CDR3 sequence is 11 residues long. Germline CDR1 reads MNHEY; CDR2 reads SMNVEV (reference sequence). The CDR3 here is CASGGSDEQYF. The CDR3 coding sequence is TGTGCCAGCGGAGGATCTGACGAGCAGTACTTC.

This clonotype occurred many times. The chain recombines TRBV10-3 with TRBJ2-6; possible D gene TRBD2, 5 bases. Between the trimmed V and J ends, which lost 2 bases and 0 bases, there was a span of 8 bases. This CDR3 is 16 amino acids long. Germline V CDR1 and CDR2: ENHRY, SYGVKD. CDR3 protein: CAISEPGSSGANVLTF. CDR3 coding DNA: TGTGCCATCAGTGAGCCGGGAAGCTCTGGGGCCAACGTCCTGACTTTC.

At least ten counts were recorded for this clonotype. CDR3 residues: CASREGTGGLDQPQHF. CDR3 nucleotides: TGCGCCAGCAGGGAGGGGACAGGGGGCCTTGATCAGCCCCAGCATTTT. The rearrangement links TRBV5-1 to TRBJ1-5, with 12 bases that match TRBD1. Germline CDR1 is SGHRS and CDR2 is YFSETQ. With V trimmed by 5 bases and J by 5 bases, 8 bases remained unmatched. CDR3 length: 16 residues.

This clonotype was seen repeatedly, ten times or more. The rearrangement links TRBV5-1 to TRBJ1-1, with D possibly matching TRBD1 (6 bases). CDR3 length: 14 amino acids. Trimming cost V 0 bases and J 3 bases, with 9 bases left between them. Per germline, CDR1 SGHRS and CDR2 YFSETQ. DNA of the CDR3: TGCGCCAGCAGCTTGGACAGGGAGGACACTGAAGCTTTCTTT. Residues: CASSLDREDTEAFF.

This clonotype was detected many times. At one end the junction does not follow the germline gene, possibly because of a read error. The J gene is TRBJ2-4, the V gene TRBV9; 7 positions agree with TRBD2. CDR1 is SGDLS, CDR2 YYNGEE, per germline. The CDR3 consists of 14 residues. This CDR3 is CASSPRLAENIQYF. Written as DNA, the CDR3 is TGTGCCAGCAGCCCGCGACTAGCCGAAAACATTCAGTACTTC.

This clonotype was picked up a small number of times. The chain couples TRBV2 to TRBJ1-6; the D is unclear. This CDR3 region has 15 residues. Trimming cost V 1 base and J 9 bases, with 13 bases left between them. CDR1 is SNHLY, CDR2 FYNNEI, per germline. The CDR3 loop reads CASSEGGTASSPLHF. For the CDR3, the DNA is TGTGCCAGCAGTGAAGGCGGCACGGCGAGTTCACCCCTCCACTTT.

The chain uses TRBV7-2 and TRBJ2-5; D might be TRBD1 or TRBD2, each matching 5 bases. The CDR3 extends over 12 amino acids. Germline V gene lookup returns CDR1 SGHTA and CDR2 FQGNSA. Trimming took off 4 bases at V and 9 bases at J, with 12 bases between the two ends. CDR3 loop: CASSWDRIAQYF. CDR3 nucleotides: TGTGCCAGCAGCTGGGACCGCATCGCCCAGTACTTC.

This clonotype was counted ten times or more. The rearrangement uses TRBV3-1 and TRBJ2-1; TRBD1 is a possible D gene (5 bases). The CDR3 loop spans 17 amino acids. Germline CDR1 reads LGHDT; CDR2 reads YNNKEL (reference sequence). Trimming removed 4 bases at V and 1 base at J, with 17 bases between. The CDR3 sequence: CASSPIWQGSSYNEQFF. The DNA for the CDR3 is TGTGCCAGCAGCCCCATTTGGCAGGGATCGTCCTACAATGAGCAGTTCTTC.

This clonotype was counted ten times or more. V usage is TRBV29-1 and J usage is TRBJ2-3; 11 bases fit TRBD2. V lost 0 bases and J lost 6; bases outside the gene matches: 11. The CDR3 extends over 17 amino acids. Germline lookup yields CDR1 SQVTM and CDR2 ANQGSEA. The CDR3 loop is CSVEEPSGGPKGDTQYF. CDR3 nucleotide sequence: TGCAGCGTTGAAGAGCCTAGCGGGGGGCCAAAAGGCGATACGCAGTATTTT.

Note on this clonotype: Being one base from a much bigger clone, this may be a read error. The chain combines TRBV5-1 with TRBJ1-1, with TRBD1 identical over 8 bases. Germline V gives CDR1 SGHRS, CDR2 YFSETQ. Germline trimming cut 5 bases from V and 2 bases from J; bases unmatched to any gene: 5. The CDR3 consists of 14 residues. CDR3 sequence reads: CASRFQGANTEAFF. The CDR3 DNA reads TGCGCCAGCAGGTTTCAGGGGGCTAACACTGAAGCTTTCTTT.